This TCR beta chain comes out of a study of cytomegalovirus exposure and HLA in healthy donors. With regard to this clone: What it binds is not known.

This CDR3 is 15 amino acids long. Trimming pared 2 bases from V and 1 base from J, leaving 9 bases between. Looked up from germline, CDR1 is SGHVS and CDR2 is FNYEAQ. The primer mix had 60 Vbeta and 13 Jbeta primers. Data came from immunoSEQ multiplex PCR; TCRdb stores just in-frame clones and leaves some out. The sample includes more than 100,000 clones, more than 60% of them seen just once. Overall study results and limits: There was a cluster of highly shared sequence variants that was likely a sequencing artifact.

V and J are TRBV7-6 and TRBJ1-5, with D perhaps TRBD1 (5 bases). Input material: PBMCs. The TCR sequence derives from a middle-aged woman in good health and CMV-seronegative. Written as DNA, the CDR3 is TGTGCCAGCAGCTTAATCCAGGGAAGCAATCAGCCCCAGCATTTT. It encodes CASSLIQGSNQPQHF.